Presented here are 18 T cell receptor beta chains from one specimen sequenced in a study of EBV T-cell therapy then PD-1 blockade in nasopharyngeal carcinoma (dated by TCRdb to 2020 to 2022). Which antigens these TCRs recognize remains unknown. The library relied on the immunoSEQ multiplex PCR assay. What TCRdb holds here is the immuneACCESS table cut down to in-frame rearrangements. Part of the clones is not present; checked against another copy, under half of the missing clones reflect an unresolved V gene, and the others are unexplained. The sample table contains about 22,000 clones; only one count was recorded for 65% to 85% of them. The biggest ten clones account for less than 25% of the sample. Reading the label with the study, this specimen's treatment or condition is: AdE1-LMPpoly-expanded autologous EBV-specific T-cell therapy followed by anti-PD-1 nivolumab. Sample: CD8+ T cells from blood, taken at day -245 from a patient whose treatment included autologous EBV-specific T cells and nivolumab. Source of these receptors: a man aged 35 to 55 with nasopharyngeal carcinoma.

The chain links TRBV27 to TRBJ1-6; 8 nucleotides agree with TRBD1. The CDR3 totals 15 residues. V lost 7 bases, J lost 8 bases, and 10 bases stayed unmatched. Germline V CDR1 and CDR2: MNHEY, SMNVEV (reference sequence). Here the CDR3 reads CASTGIGQGDSPLHF. CDR3 nucleotides: TGTGCCAGCACCGGAATCGGACAGGGAGATTCACCCCTCCACTTT.

The chain links TRBV30 to TRBJ2-7; D may be TRBD1 (6 bases). The CDR3 length is 17 residues. CDR1 is GTSNPN, CDR2 SVGIG, per germline (reference sequence). Deletions cut 0 bases from V and 4 bases from J, with 22 bases between. CDR3 region: CAWSVEPRGIQFYEQYF. CDR3 in DNA: TGTGCCTGGAGTGTAGAACCTAGGGGGATCCAATTTTACGAGCAGTACTTC.

This clone was seen a single time. This chain joins TRBV7-6 and TRBJ2-7; 10 bases are a match to TRBD1. Germline V lookup: CDR1 SGHVS, CDR2 FNYEAQ. This CDR3 is 14 amino acids long. With 5 bases clipped from V and 6 bases from J, the junction kept 7 bases outside the gene matches. Written as DNA, the CDR3 is TGTGCCAGCAGCGCGGGACAGGGGAGTGGCGAGCAGTACTTC. Its protein product is CASSAGQGSGEQYF.

In its sample, this clone was seen a few times. The gene calls are TRBV6-5 and TRBJ2-7, with 7 positions matching TRBD1. The CDR3 is made up of 13 amino acids. CDR1 MNHEY and CDR2 SVGAGI come from the germline V gene. V lost 6 bases, J lost 6 bases, and 8 bases stayed unmatched. The CDR3 DNA is TGTGCCAGCAGCCAGGGGGAATTAGGCGAGCAGTACTTC. Translated: CASSQGELGEQYF.

This clone was seen only a few times. V is TRBV2 and J is TRBJ2-7, with TRBD1 matching 7 bases. The CDR3 has 17 amino acids. V was clipped by 4 bases and J by 4 bases; unmatched bases: 16. Germline values: CDR1 SNHLY, CDR2 FYNNEI. CDR3 sequence reads: CASSAPKLRQGGYEQYF. The CDR3 coding sequence is TGTGCCAGCAGTGCACCCAAACTGAGACAGGGTGGTTACGAGCAGTACTTC.

The chain links TRBV4-1 to TRBJ2-7, with D possibly being TRBD1 (5 bases). Trimming left V 3 bases short and J 2 bases short, with 17 bases between. The CDR3 consists of 16 residues. CDR1 is MGHRA, CDR2 YSYEKL, per germline. The DNA of the CDR3 is TGCGCCAGCAGCCAGGAGACAGAGTGGGCGGCCTACGAGCAGTACTTC. Its translation is CASSQETEWAAYEQYF.

This clone was counted a single time. J is TRBJ2-1 and V is TRBV5-4; tentative D call: TRBD2 (7 bases). CDR3 size: 16 residues. V was clipped by 3 bases and J by 3 bases, with 16 bases between them. Per germline, CDR1 SGHNT and CDR2 YYREEE (reference sequence). CDR3 in amino acids: CASSSSTGGLYNEQFF. CDR3 bases: TGTGCCAGCAGCTCCTCGACGGGGGGCCTCTACAATGAGCAGTTCTTC. The full variable domain, with the rest looked up from reference TRBV5-4 and TRBJ2-1, is ETGVTQSPTHLIKTRGQQVTLRCSSQSGHNTVSWYQQALGQGPQFIFQYYREEENGRGNFPPRFSGLQFPNYSSELNVNALELDDSALYLCASSSSTGGLYNEQFFGPGTRLTVL.

V is TRBV11-3 and J is TRBJ2-7; no clear D gene. The CDR3 runs to 13 residues. CDR1 is SGHNT, CDR2 YENEEA, per germline. The ends were cut back, 6 bases at V and 0 bases at J, with 9 bases in the middle. The CDR3 DNA reads TGTGCCAGCAGTTACAGAAGCTCCTACGAGCAGTACTTC. This sequence encodes CASSYRSSYEQYF.

V usage is TRBV27 and J usage is TRBJ2-1; 7 nucleotides match TRBD1. The CDR3 is made up of 15 amino acids. Looked up from germline, CDR1 is MNHEY and CDR2 is SMNVEV (reference sequence). V shed 4 bases and J 3 bases; nucleotides not matched to a gene: 6. The CDR3 DNA is TGTGCCAGCAGTTCCCTGACAGGGTACTACAATGAGCAGTTCTTC. Amino acids: CASSSLTGYYNEQFF.

This sequence joins TRBV19 and TRBJ2-5; possibly TRBD2 for D (5 bases). CDR3 length: 14 amino acids. Trimming left V 1 base short and J 5 bases short, with 11 bases between. Germline V lookup: CDR1 LNHDA, CDR2 SQIVND (reference sequence). As DNA, the CDR3 is TGTGCCAGTAGTATAGCAACGGGGTCGGAGACCCAGTACTTC. Translation: CASSIATGSETQYF.

The chain uses TRBV5-4 and TRBJ1-4; a weak D match, TRBD1 (6 bases). Trimming cost V 5 bases and J 7 bases, with 15 bases left between them. Germline lookup yields CDR1 SGHNT and CDR2 YYREEE (reference sequence). The CDR3 is made up of 14 amino acids. CDR3 DNA: TGTGCCAGCAGTTTGTGGGGGGCACGTGAAAAACTGTTTTTT. Translation gives CASSLWGAREKLFF. The whole variable domain, filled in from reference TRBV5-4 and TRBJ1-4, reads ETGVTQSPTHLIKTRGQQVTLRCSSQSGHNTVSWYQQALGQGPQFIFQYYREEENGRGNFPPRFSGLQFPNYSSELNVNALELDDSALYLCASSLWGAREKLFFGSGTQLSVL.

This clone was seen only a few times. The chain recombines TRBV5-4 with TRBJ1-6; D is uncertain. CDR3 length: 14 amino acids. The germline V and J ends were trimmed by 4 bases and 13 bases, with 18 bases remaining between them. Looked up from germline, CDR1 is SGHNT and CDR2 is YYREEE (reference sequence). CDR3 residues: CASSPWPAQYPLHF. CDR3 in DNA: TGTGCCAGCAGCCCCTGGCCTGCTCAATATCCCCTCCACTTT.

V is TRBV30 and J is TRBJ2-7, with D unclear. Trimming left V 1 base short and J 4 bases short, with 14 bases between. This CDR3 region has 14 residues. Germline loops: CDR1 GTSNPN, CDR2 SVGIG (reference sequence). CDR3: CAWSERSVFYEQYF. For the CDR3, the DNA is TGTGCCTGGAGTGAAAGGTCGGTATTTTACGAGCAGTACTTC.

The gene calls are TRBV3-1 (or the pseudogene TRBV3-2) and TRBJ2-5, with D unclear. Trimming stripped 8 bases from V and 5 bases from J, with 24 bases between. The CDR3 consists of 16 residues. Germline V gene sequence: CDR1 LGHDT, CDR2 YNNKEL (reference sequence). The CDR3 region is CASSTQLFSRMETQYF. CDR3 nucleotides: TGTGCCAGCTCGACCCAACTATTCTCAAGAATGGAGACCCAGTACTTC.

The chain joins TRBV9 to TRBJ2-5, with TRBD2 identical over 7 bases. Germline CDR1 and CDR2: SGDLS and YYNGEE. The ends lost 5 bases at V and 3 bases at J; junction bases unmatched: 7. The CDR3 runs to 14 residues. CDR3 amino acids: CASSGGDSKETQYF. In DNA form, the CDR3 reads TGTGCCAGCAGTGGGGGGGACTCGAAAGAGACCCAGTACTTC.

This chain links TRBV29-1 with TRBJ1-2; the match to TRBD1 covers 7 bases. Germline values: CDR1 SQVTM, CDR2 ANQGSEA. V was clipped by 4 bases and J by 4 bases; unmatched bases: 9. The CDR3 runs to 14 residues. The DNA for the CDR3 is TGCAGCGTTGTGGTGCAGGGGGTGGGCTATGGCTACACCTTC. It codes for CSVVVQGVGYGYTF.

The rearrangement links TRBV28 to TRBJ1-3; D not resolved. CDR1 MDHEN and CDR2 SYDVKM come from the germline V gene. Trimming took 2 bases from V and 0 from J, leaving 5 bases between them. The CDR3 sequence is 14 residues long. CDR3 nucleotide sequence: TGTGCCAGCAGTTTAGTCTTCTCTGGAAACACCATATATTTT. This codes for CASSLVFSGNTIYF.

The rearrangement uses TRBV4-3 and TRBJ2-1; either TRBD1 or TRBD2 may fit D (5 bases each). Germline V gene sequence: CDR1 LGHNA, CDR2 YSLEER. This CDR3 comprises 17 residues. V was shortened by 0 bases and J by 0 bases, with 12 bases between the two germline ends. The chain's CDR3 is CASSQDLGRSSYNEQFF. The CDR3 DNA sequence: TGCGCCAGCAGCCAAGATTTGGGACGAAGCTCCTACAATGAGCAGTTCTTC.